One TCR beta chain is described in this entry. The antigen is unknown. Clones were read by immunoSEQ multiplex PCR, and TCRdb kept only the in-frame ones, dropping some. This sample yields more than 2,000,000 clones, of which 80% to 95% are seen a single time; about 0.39% belongs to the top ten. V dropped 5 bases and J dropped 4 bases, with 14 bases sitting between them. CDR1 and CDR2 (germline): SGHTA, FQGNSA. The CDR3 is made up of 14 amino acids. This sample is part of a study of shared clonotypes between healthy human individuals. Study results and limitations: Around 5.3% of naive CD4 clonotypes were shared across several donors. Estimated richness was generally greater in naive than memory subsets.

Specimen: naive CD4+ T cells from PBMCs. As for subset: CD45RA+ positively selected. The J gene is TRBJ1-1, the V gene TRBV7-2; perhaps TRBD1 as D (5 bases). The TCR originated in a man aged 18 to 29 in good health. Some clones in this sample may be carry-over from other donors' samples. The CDR3 is CASSKQASLTEAFF. CDR3 sequence (DNA): TGTGCCAGCAGCAAACAGGCTTCTCTCACTGAAGCTTTCTTT.